A selection of T cell receptor beta chains follows, all from one sample in a study of T cell repertoires in cytomegalovirus infection. TCRdb passed the reads through MiXCR, listing each CDR3 protein once. The table lists fewer than 550,000 distinct CDR3 sequences, about a third of them singletons. Sequencing was carried out using PBMCs. The source of these receptors is a human donor in good health (CMV status not recorded). Some clones in this sample may be carry-over from other donors' samples. Both conserved end residues are part of each CDR3. The order of the fields is clone size, D gene, V gene, J gene, CDR3 DNA, CDR3 protein. A D gene is named only where the DNA matches it firmly. The size of a clone is reported for some rows only, either as once, few or many, or as a class for expanded clones.

NA,NA,TRBV2,TRBJ2-7,TGTGCCAGCATCCGGGACGGAGGTAGCGAGCAGTACTTC,CASIRDGGSEQYF
few,NA,TRBV27,TRBJ2-5,TGTGCCAGCAGTTCCTCACGGATGAAGGGCCCGGTGGAGACCCAGTACTTC,CASSSSRMKGPVETQYF
many,NA,TRBV7-2,TRBJ2-7,TGTGCCAGCAGCTTCCCCACCTACGAGCAGTACTTC,CASSFPTYEQYF
NA,TRBD2,TRBV19,TRBJ2-2,TGTGCCAGTAGTATCGTACTAGCGGGGGGCCGAAGGACCGGGGAGCTGTTTTTT,CASSIVLAGGRRTGELFF
NA,NA,TRBV5-1,TRBJ2-1,TGCGCCAGCAGAAAGGGGGAATACATCTACAATGAGCAGTTCTTC,CASRKGEYIYNEQFF
few,NA,TRBV4-1,TRBJ1-2,TGCGCCAGCAGCCAAGGCCGTTTAGAGGATGGCTACACCTTC,CASSQGRLEDGYTF
NA,NA,TRBV5-5,TRBJ2-1,TGTGCCAGCAGCTCGATAGCGGTGAGCTCCTACAATGAGCAGTTCTTC,CASSSIAVSSYNEQFF
NA,NA,TRBV6-6,TRBJ1-1,TGTGCCCGCAGTTACTCGAAGGGACGGGCCCGACCACTGAACACTGACGCTTTCTTT,CARSYSKGRARPLNTDAFF
many,TRBD1,TRBV7-2,TRBJ2-1,TGTGCCAGCAGCTTTGGGACAGGGCGAAGCTCCTACAATGAGCAGTTCTTC,CASSFGTGRSSYNEQFF
NA,NA,TRBV7-2,TRBJ1-1,TGTGCCAGCAGGCGGGATTCTGGTGAAGCTTTCTTT,CASRRDSGEAFF
NA,NA,TRBV7-6,TRBJ2-2,TGTGCCAGCAGCTGGACAGTGCCTAACACCGGGGAGCTGTTTTTT,CASSWTVPNTGELFF
NA,TRBD1,TRBV19,TRBJ2-1,TGTGCCAGTAGTCCCTTAAGACAGGGTCCTTCCTACAATGAGCAGTTCTTC,CASSPLRQGPSYNEQFF
once,TRBD1,TRBV30,TRBJ1-1,TGTGCCTGGAGCCCGACAGGGCTGTATGAAGCTTTCTTT,CAWSPTGLYEAFF
NA,TRBD1,TRBV19,TRBJ1-1,TGTGCCAGTGCCCCATATGGGGACAGGGAAGAGTCGACTGAAGCTTTCTTT,CASAPYGDREESTEAFF
NA,NA,TRBV12-3/TRBV12-4,TRBJ2-1,TGTGCCAGCAGTTCCCTTGGGGCCGGTGAGCAGTTCTTC,CASSSLGAGEQFF
NA,TRBD1,TRBV19,TRBJ2-1,TGTGCCAGTAGTTCGCGGACAGGGGGCAATGAGCAGTTCTTC,CASSSRTGGNEQFF
many,TRBD1,TRBV7-6,TRBJ1-2,TGTGCCAGCAGCTTAGATCCCGGGACAGGGGGTGGCTACACCTTC,CASSLDPGTGGGYTF